Shown below are 20 T cell receptor beta chains from a single sample sequenced in a study of OX40 agonist ivuxolimab in advanced cancers. Generated by immunoSEQ multiplex PCR, the TCRdb table keeps only in-frame clones and is missing some. The repertoire holds about 49,000 clones, under 90% seen once, with approximately 1.7% in the top ten. The input for sequencing was CD4+ or CD8+ T cells sorted from blood, taken in a trial of the OX40 agonist ivuxolimab. These TCRs come from an adult with an advanced solid tumor such as melanoma, head and neck, liver or kidney cancer.

The sample holds a few counts of this clone. The CDR3 sequence is CASSLASSYEQYF. In nucleotides, the CDR3 is TGTGCCAGCAGCTTAGCCAGCTCCTACGAGCAGTACTTC. The chain is built from TRBV11-1 and TRBJ2-7, with no clear D. Per germline, CDR1 SGHAT and CDR2 FQDESV (reference sequence). The V end was cut by 0 bases, the J end by 0 bases, with 3 bases between. The CDR3 runs 13 residues.

This clone is termed medium-sized. Other DNA sequences from this sample encode an identical CDR3 as well. This chain connects TRBV9 to TRBJ2-2; TRBD2 is a possible D gene (6 bases). The V and J ends lost 2 bases and 1 base respectively, with 15 bases between them. CDR3 size: 17 residues. The germline gives CDR1 SGDLS, CDR2 YYNGEE. The CDR3 sequence: CASSVTSRGMNTGELFF. The CDR3 DNA reads as TGTGCCAGCAGCGTTACTTCGCGCGGGATGAACACCGGGGAGCTGTTTTTT.

Within the sample, this clone is medium-sized (0.01 to 0.1%). The chain couples TRBV23-1 to TRBJ2-5; TRBD1 is a possible D gene (6 bases). TRBV23-1 is treated as an ORF (open reading frame) with a function not yet certain. The CDR3 loop spans 13 amino acids. V was pared by 5 bases and J by 0 bases, with 7 bases between. The CDR3 coding sequence is TGCGCCAGCAGTAGGGACAACCAAGAGACCCAGTACTTC. As protein: CASSRDNQETQYF.

In DNA, the CDR3 is TGTGCCAGCAGTGAAACCGGGACAGGGGGATTCTCTGGGGCCAACGTCCTGACTTTC. Translated, it gives CASSETGTGGFSGANVLTF. The V call is TRBV2, the J call TRBJ2-6, with 11 nucleotides matching TRBD1. This CDR3 is built from 19 residues. Germline V gives CDR1 SNHLY, CDR2 FYNNEI. J gave up 0 bases and V 2 bases, and 6 bases lay outside the gene matches.

The chain combines TRBV7-9 with TRBJ2-7; 7 bases line up with TRBD1. The CDR3 extends over 16 amino acids. Germline assignment: CDR1 SEHNR and CDR2 FQNEAQ (reference sequence). The J segment lost 4 bases and the V segment lost 4 bases, leaving 13 bases of the junction unmatched. As DNA, the CDR3 is TGTGCCAGCAGCTACTCTAAGACAGGGTTGACTTACGAGCAGTACTTC. Protein product: CASSYSKTGLTYEQYF.

This sequence joins TRBV7-2 and TRBJ2-1; 9 bases fit TRBD1. The CDR3 is 14 residues long. The V and J ends lost 6 bases and 7 bases, in that order; junction bases with no gene match: 7. Germline loops: CDR1 SGHTA, CDR2 FQGNSA. The DNA for the CDR3 is TGTGCCAGCAGGTTTGGGACAGGGCTAAATGAGCAGTTCTTC. Translating it yields CASRFGTGLNEQFF.

The J gene is TRBJ2-2, the V gene TRBV4-1; no definite D call. The ends were cut back, 3 bases at V and 6 bases at J, with 17 bases in the middle. CDR3 length: 16 residues. Germline V gene lookup returns CDR1 MGHRA and CDR2 YSYEKL. The CDR3 protein is CASSQSLVRGPGELFF. The CDR3 DNA is TGCGCCAGCAGCCAGTCTCTAGTCCGCGGACCCGGGGAGCTGTTTTTT.

The chain uses TRBV5-1 and TRBJ2-1; 12 positions match TRBD1. This CDR3 comprises 15 residues. From germline, CDR1 is SGHRS and CDR2 YFSETQ. V lost 4 bases and J lost 4; bases outside the gene matches: 3. The CDR3 coding sequence is TGCGCCAGCAGCCCGGGACAGGGGGCATACAATGAGCAGTTCTTC. Translating it yields CASSPGQGAYNEQFF.

The chain joins TRBV4-3 to TRBJ2-1; a weak D match, TRBD1 (5 bases). The germline CDR1 and CDR2 sequences are LGHNA and YSLEER. V lost 0 bases and J 12 bases, leaving 12 bases between the germline ends. The CDR3 contains 13 residues. CDR3 region: CASSQDRPGLQFF. CDR3 nucleotides: TGCGCCAGCAGCCAAGATCGTCCAGGGTTGCAGTTCTTC.

This chain links TRBV5-4 with TRBJ1-4; D is perhaps TRBD1 (5 bases). The V end was cut by 2 bases, the J end by 3 bases, with 8 bases between. The CDR3 contains 14 residues. Germline CDR1 reads SGHNT; CDR2 reads YYREEE (reference sequence). CDR3: CASSFEGANEKLFF. In DNA, the CDR3 is TGTGCCAGCAGCTTTGAAGGGGCTAATGAAAAACTGTTTTTT.

The chain uses TRBV29-1 and TRBJ1-1; TRBD1 agrees at 7 bases. Trimming removed 7 bases from V and 1 base from J; junction bases left unmatched: 0. Germline V CDR1 and CDR2: SQVTM, ANQGSEA. This CDR3 spans 11 amino acids. CDR3 sequence: CSDRGNTEAFF. CDR3 bases: TGCAGCGACAGGGGGAACACTGAAGCTTTCTTT.

This chain joins TRBV11-1 and TRBJ2-3, with 7 bases identical to TRBD2. Germline CDR1 SGHAT, CDR2 FQDESV (reference sequence). V was clipped by 3 bases and J by 6 bases; unmatched bases: 6. The CDR3 runs to 14 residues. CDR3 region: CASSFRDYRDTQYF. The CDR3 region has the DNA TGTGCCAGCAGCTTCCGGGACTATCGGGATACGCAGTATTTT.

The chain employs TRBV6-1 and TRBJ2-3; D gene ambiguous. Germline V gene sequence: CDR1 MNHNS, CDR2 SASEGT. The CDR3 is 14 amino acids. Deletions cut 3 bases from V and 0 bases from J, with 7 bases between. The CDR3 loop reads CASSDYVSTDTQYF. CDR3 DNA sequence: TGTGCCAGCAGTGATTACGTTAGCACAGATACGCAGTATTTT.

The table lists this clone with a few counts. The J gene is TRBJ2-1, the V gene TRBV9, with D possibly matching TRBD2 (5 bases). This CDR3 region has 16 residues. CDR1 and CDR2 from the germline V gene are SGDLS and YYNGEE. Trimming stripped 2 bases from V and 2 bases from J, with 14 bases between. The CDR3: CASSVRGSGPYNEQFF. The CDR3 DNA is TGTGCCAGCAGCGTCCGCGGGTCAGGCCCCTACAATGAGCAGTTCTTC.

V is TRBV5-1 and J is TRBJ1-4; a possible D gene is TRBD1 (6 bases). This CDR3 region has 16 residues. Trimming removed 1 base at V and 6 bases at J, with 16 bases between. Germline-derived CDR1 and CDR2 are SGHRS and YFSETQ. In DNA, the CDR3 is TGCGCCAGCAGCTTGTCCGCAGGGGTTACGTATGAAAAACTGTTTTTT. The encoded protein is CASSLSAGVTYEKLFF.

This chain links TRBV15 with TRBJ2-2, with 9 nucleotides matching TRBD2. Germline loops: CDR1 LNHNV, CDR2 YYDKDF (reference sequence). The CDR3 covers 14 residues. The V gene end was trimmed by 3 bases and the J gene end by 7 bases; junction bases not matched to a gene: 3. The CDR3 DNA follows: TGTGCCACCAGCAGGGAGCGGGAGGTCGGGGAGCTGTTTTTT. Amino acid sequence: CATSREREVGELFF.

The chain links TRBV5-1 to TRBJ1-1, with a tentative D call TRBD1 (6 bases). Germline V lookup: CDR1 SGHRS, CDR2 YFSETQ. The CDR3 extends over 13 amino acids. Between the trimmed V and J ends, which lost 4 bases and 0 bases, there was a span of 7 bases. DNA of the CDR3: TGCGCCAGCAGCGGACAGATGAACACTGAAGCTTTCTTT. Protein: CASSGQMNTEAFF. The variable domain in full, completed from reference TRBV5-1 and TRBJ1-1, reads KAGVTQTPRYLIKTRGQQVTLSCSPISGHRSVSWYQQTPGQGLQFLFEYFSETQRNKGNFPGRFSGRQFSNSRSEMNVSTLELGDSALYLCASSGQMNTEAFFGQGTRLTVV.

V and J are TRBV27 and TRBJ1-1, with a possible D match to TRBD1 (5 bases). Germline V gene data show CDR1 as MNHEY and CDR2 as SMNVEV (reference sequence). V was clipped by 8 bases and J by 0 bases, with 13 bases between them. The length of the CDR3 is 14 residues. CDR3 sequence (DNA): TGTGCCAGCGGTCGGGGCACCATGAACACTGAAGCTTTCTTT. Translated: CASGRGTMNTEAFF.

The chain combines TRBV28 with TRBJ1-5, with D possibly matching TRBD1 (6 bases). V was pared by 4 bases and J by 4 bases, with 14 bases between. CDR3 length equals 15 residues. The germline V gene encodes CDR1 MDHEN and CDR2 SYDVKM. For the CDR3, the DNA is TGTGCCAGCAGTTCCGAACGGGGGGCGAATCAGCCCCAGCATTTT. Translation gives CASSSERGANQPQHF.

The genes are TRBV4-1 and TRBJ1-5; the D is unclear. Germline V gene sequence: CDR1 MGHRA, CDR2 YSYEKL. The CDR3 consists of 16 residues. V was shortened by 1 base and J by 0 bases, with 10 bases between the two germline ends. As DNA, the CDR3 is TGCGCCAGCAGCCAAGGGGGAGACTATAGCAATCAGCCCCAGCATTTT. This translates into CASSQGGDYSNQPQHF.